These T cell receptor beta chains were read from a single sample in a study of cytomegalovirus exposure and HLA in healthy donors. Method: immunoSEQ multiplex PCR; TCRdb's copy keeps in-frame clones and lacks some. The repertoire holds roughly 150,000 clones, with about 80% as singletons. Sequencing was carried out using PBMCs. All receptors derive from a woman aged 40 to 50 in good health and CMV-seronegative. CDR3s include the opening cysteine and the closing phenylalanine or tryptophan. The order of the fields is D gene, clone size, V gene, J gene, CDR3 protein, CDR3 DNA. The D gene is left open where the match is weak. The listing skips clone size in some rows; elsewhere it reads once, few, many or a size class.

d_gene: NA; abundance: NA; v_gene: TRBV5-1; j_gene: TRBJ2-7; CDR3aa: CASTLGGLGPSYEQYF; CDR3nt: TGCGCCAGCACCCTCGGGGGATTAGGGCCCTCCTACGAGCAGTACTTC
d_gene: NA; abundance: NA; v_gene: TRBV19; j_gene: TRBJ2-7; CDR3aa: CASSIRAGFYEQYF; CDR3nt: TGTGCCAGTAGTATACGTGCGGGGTTCTACGAGCAGTACTTC
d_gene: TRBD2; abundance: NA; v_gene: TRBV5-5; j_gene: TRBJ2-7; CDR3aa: CASSLGLAGGEQYF; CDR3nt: TGTGCCAGCAGCTTGGGACTAGCGGGAGGTGAGCAGTACTTC
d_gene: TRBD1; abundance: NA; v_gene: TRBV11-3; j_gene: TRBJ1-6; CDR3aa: CASSDSDRVLHF; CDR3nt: TGTGCCAGCAGCGACAGTGACAGGGTCCTCCACTTT
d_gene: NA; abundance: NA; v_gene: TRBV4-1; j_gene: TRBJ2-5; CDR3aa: CASSPGGAEQYF; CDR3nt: TGCGCCAGCAGCCCGGGGGGCGCTGAGCAGTACTTC
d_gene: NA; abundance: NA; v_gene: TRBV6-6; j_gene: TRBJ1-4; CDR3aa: CASSGGQPATNEKLFF; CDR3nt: TGTGCCAGCAGTGGCGGACAGCCGGCAACTAATGAAAAACTGTTTTTT
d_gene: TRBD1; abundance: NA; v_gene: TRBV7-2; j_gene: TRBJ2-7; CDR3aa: CASSLTGGTSYEQYF; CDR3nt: TGTGCCAGCAGCTTAACAGGGGGTACTTCCTACGAGCAGTACTTC
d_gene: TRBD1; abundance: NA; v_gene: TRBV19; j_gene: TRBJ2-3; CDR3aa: CASSLTGTASVTQYF; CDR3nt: TGTGCCAGTAGTTTGACCGGGACAGCATCAGTTACGCAGTATTTT
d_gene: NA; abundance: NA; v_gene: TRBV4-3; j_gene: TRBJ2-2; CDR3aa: CASSQDLGIFTGELFF; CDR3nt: TGCGCCAGCAGCCAAGATCTAGGCATCTTCACCGGGGAGCTGTTTTTT
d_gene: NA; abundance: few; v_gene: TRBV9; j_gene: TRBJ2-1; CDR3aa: CASSPPGSYNEQFF; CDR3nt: TGTGCCAGCAGCCCACCGGGCTCCTACAATGAGCAGTTCTTC
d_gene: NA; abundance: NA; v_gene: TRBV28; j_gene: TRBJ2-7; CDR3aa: CASSLMGAYEQYF; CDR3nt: TGTGCCAGCAGTTTAATGGGAGCCTACGAGCAGTACTTC
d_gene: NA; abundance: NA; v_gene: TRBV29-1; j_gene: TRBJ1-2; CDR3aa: CSAQGYGYGYTF; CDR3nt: TGCAGCGCTCAGGGGTATGGCTATGGCTACACCTTC
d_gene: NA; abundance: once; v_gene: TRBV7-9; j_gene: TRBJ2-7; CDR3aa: CASSLGRGNYEQYF; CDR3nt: TGTGCCAGCAGCTTAGGGCGGGGTAACTACGAGCAGTACTTC
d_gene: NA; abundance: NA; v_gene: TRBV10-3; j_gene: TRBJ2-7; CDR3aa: CAIRTIPYEQYF; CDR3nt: TGTGCCATCAGGACTATTCCCTACGAGCAGTACTTC
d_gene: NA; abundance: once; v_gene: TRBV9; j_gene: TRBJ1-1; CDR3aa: CASSVAPNTGTEAFF; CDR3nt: TGTGCCAGCAGCGTAGCCCCGAATACTGGCACTGAAGCTTTCTTT
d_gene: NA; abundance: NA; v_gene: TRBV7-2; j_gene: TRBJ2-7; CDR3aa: CASSLGRGGDEQYF; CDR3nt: TGTGCCAGCAGCTTAGGCAGGGGCGGAGACGAGCAGTACTTC
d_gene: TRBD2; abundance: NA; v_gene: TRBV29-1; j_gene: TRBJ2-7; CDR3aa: CSVPQREYEQYF; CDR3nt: TGCAGCGTTCCCCAGCGGGAGTACGAGCAGTACTTC
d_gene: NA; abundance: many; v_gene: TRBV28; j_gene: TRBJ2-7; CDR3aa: CASRRTEGGTAEQYF; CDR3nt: TGTGCCAGCAGAAGAACTGAGGGGGGGACCGCCGAGCAGTACTTC
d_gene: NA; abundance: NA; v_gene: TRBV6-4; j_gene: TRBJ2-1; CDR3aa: CASSERGRPNEQFF; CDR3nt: TGTGCCAGCAGTGAACGGGGAAGGCCCAATGAGCAGTTCTTC
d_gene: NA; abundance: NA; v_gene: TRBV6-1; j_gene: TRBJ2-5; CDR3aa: CATAPGREQETQYF; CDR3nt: TGTGCCACCGCCCCAGGGCGGGAACAAGAGACCCAGTACTTC
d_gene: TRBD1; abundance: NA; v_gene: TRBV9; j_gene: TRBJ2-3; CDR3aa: CASSPPLGTGVDTQYF; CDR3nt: TGTGCCAGCAGCCCCCCCCTCGGGACAGGAGTTGATACGCAGTATTTT
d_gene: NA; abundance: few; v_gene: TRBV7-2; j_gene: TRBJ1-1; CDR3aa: CASSFPRLEPMNTEAFF; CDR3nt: TGTGCCAGCAGCTTCCCTCGATTGGAGCCCATGAACACTGAAGCTTTCTTT
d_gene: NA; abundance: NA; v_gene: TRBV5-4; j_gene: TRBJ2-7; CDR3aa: CASSEEVGAGEQYF; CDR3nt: TGTGCCAGCAGCGAAGAGGTGGGGGCGGGCGAGCAGTACTTC
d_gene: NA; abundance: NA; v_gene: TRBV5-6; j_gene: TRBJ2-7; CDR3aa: CASSSGPLSYEQYF; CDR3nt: TGTGCCAGCAGTTCAGGGCCCCTCTCCTACGAGCAGTACTTC
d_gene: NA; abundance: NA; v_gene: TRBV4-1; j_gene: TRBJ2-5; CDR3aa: CASSDSQETQYF; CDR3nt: TGCGCCAGCAGCGACAGCCAAGAGACCCAGTACTTC
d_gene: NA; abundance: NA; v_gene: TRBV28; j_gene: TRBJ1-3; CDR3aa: CASIRGSSGNTIYF; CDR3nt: TGTGCCAGCATCCGGGGAAGCTCTGGAAACACCATATATTTT
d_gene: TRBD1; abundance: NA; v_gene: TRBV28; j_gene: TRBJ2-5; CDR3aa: CASYSGWDRAPQETQYF; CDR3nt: TGTGCCAGCTATTCCGGTTGGGACAGGGCTCCACAAGAGACCCAGTACTTC
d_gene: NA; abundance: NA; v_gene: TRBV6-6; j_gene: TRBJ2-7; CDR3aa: CASSSPPGQSYEQYF; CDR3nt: TGTGCCAGCAGTTCCCCACCGGGACAATCCTACGAGCAGTACTTC
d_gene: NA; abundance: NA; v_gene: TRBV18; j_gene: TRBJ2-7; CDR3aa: CASSPGYEQYF; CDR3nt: TGTGCCAGCTCACCCGGCTACGAGCAGTACTTC
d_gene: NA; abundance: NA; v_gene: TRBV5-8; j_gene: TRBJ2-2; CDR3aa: CASSFPYTGELFF; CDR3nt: TGTGCCAGCAGCTTCCCATACACCGGGGAGCTGTTTTTT
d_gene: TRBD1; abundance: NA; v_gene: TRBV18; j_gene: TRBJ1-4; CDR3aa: CASSPGQGTNEKLFF; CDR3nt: TGTGCCAGCTCACCAGGACAGGGAACTAATGAAAAACTGTTTTTT
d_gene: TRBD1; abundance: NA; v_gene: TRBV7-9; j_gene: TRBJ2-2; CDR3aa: CASSQTGTGGTGELFF; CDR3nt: TGTGCCAGCAGTCAAACCGGGACAGGGGGCACCGGGGAGCTGTTTTTT
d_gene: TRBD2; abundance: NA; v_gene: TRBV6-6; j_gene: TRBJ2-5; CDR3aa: CASSYGTSGQETQYF; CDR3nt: TGTGCCAGCAGTTACGGGACTAGCGGCCAAGAGACCCAGTACTTC
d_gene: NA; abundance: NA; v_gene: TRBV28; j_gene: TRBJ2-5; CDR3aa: CASSTIGQSRETQYF; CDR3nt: TGTGCCAGCAGTACAATCGGACAGTCTCGAGAGACCCAGTACTTC
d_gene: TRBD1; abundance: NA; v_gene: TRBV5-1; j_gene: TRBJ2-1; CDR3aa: CASSSGQGGDEQFF; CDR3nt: TGCGCCAGCAGCTCGGGACAGGGGGGCGATGAGCAGTTCTTC
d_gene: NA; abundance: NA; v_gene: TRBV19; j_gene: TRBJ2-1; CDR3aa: CASSMSAGSYNEQFF; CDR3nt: TGTGCCAGTAGTATGAGTGCCGGCTCCTACAATGAGCAGTTCTTC
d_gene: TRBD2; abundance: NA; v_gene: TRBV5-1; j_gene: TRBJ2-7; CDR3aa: CASSLGSGGAREQYF; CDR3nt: TGCGCCAGCAGCTTAGGTTCCGGGGGGGCCCGAGAGCAGTACTTC
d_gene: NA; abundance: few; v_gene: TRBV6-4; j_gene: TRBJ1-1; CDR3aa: CASSDRHVEAFF; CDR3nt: TGTGCCAGCAGTGACAGACACGTAGAAGCTTTCTTT
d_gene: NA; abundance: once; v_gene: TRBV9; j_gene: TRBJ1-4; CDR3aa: CASAPQGMNEKLFF; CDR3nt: TGTGCCAGCGCCCCCCAGGGAATGAATGAAAAACTGTTTTTT
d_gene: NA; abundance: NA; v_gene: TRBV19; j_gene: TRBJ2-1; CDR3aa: CASSIPDEGRSIATGDYNEQFF; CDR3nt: TGTGCCAGTAGTATTCCCGATGAAGGGCGCAGTATAGCTACGGGGGACTACAATGAGCAGTTCTTC
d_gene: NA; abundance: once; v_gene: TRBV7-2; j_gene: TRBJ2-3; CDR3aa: CASSLARTDTQYF; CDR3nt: TGTGCCAGCAGCTTAGCGAGGACAGATACGCAGTATTTT
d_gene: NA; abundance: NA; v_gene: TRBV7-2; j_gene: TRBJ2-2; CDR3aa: CASSSTGSGELFF; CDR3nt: TGTGCCAGCAGCAGCACAGGGTCCGGGGAGCTGTTTTTT
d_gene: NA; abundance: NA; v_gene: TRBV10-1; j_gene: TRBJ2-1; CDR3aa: CASSESGFKFF; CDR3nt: TGCGCCAGCAGTGAGTCCGGGTTCAAGTTCTTC
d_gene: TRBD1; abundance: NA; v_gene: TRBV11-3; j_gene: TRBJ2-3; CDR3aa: CASSSGTVTDTQYF; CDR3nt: TGTGCCAGCAGCTCTGGGACAGTCACAGATACGCAGTATTTT
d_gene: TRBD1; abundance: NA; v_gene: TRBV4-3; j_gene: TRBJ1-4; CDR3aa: CASSRLRTGRANEKLFF; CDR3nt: TGCGCCAGCAGCCGCCTCCGGACAGGGAGGGCTAATGAAAAACTGTTTTTT
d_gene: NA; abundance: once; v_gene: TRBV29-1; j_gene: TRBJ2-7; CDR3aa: CSASDRLSYEQYF; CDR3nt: TGCAGCGCCTCGGACAGACTCTCCTACGAGCAGTACTTC
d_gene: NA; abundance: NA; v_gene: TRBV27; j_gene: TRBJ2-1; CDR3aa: CASSLSRSSYNEQFF; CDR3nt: TGTGCCAGCAGTTTATCGCGGAGCTCCTACAATGAGCAGTTCTTC
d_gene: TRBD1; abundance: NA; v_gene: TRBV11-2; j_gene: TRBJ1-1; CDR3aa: CASSADRVKTEAFF; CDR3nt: TGTGCCAGCAGCGCGGACAGGGTGAAAACTGAAGCTTTCTTT
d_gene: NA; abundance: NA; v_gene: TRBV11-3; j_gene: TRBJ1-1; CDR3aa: CASSVSNTEAFF; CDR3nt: TGTGCCAGCAGCGTCTCGAACACTGAAGCTTTCTTT